The 31 T cell receptor beta chains below come from one sample, sequenced in a study of shared clonotypes between healthy human individuals. This table comes from immunoSEQ multiplex PCR, and its TCRdb copy is limited to in-frame clones, with some not included. The repertoire holds some 900,000 clones, approximately 76% seen once, with roughly 1.5% in the top ten. The specimen was memory CD4+ T cells sorted from blood. This sample's subset: CD45RA-negative fraction. The receptor source for this set is a man aged 18 to 35 in good health.

The chain employs TRBV4-1 and TRBJ2-7, with D perhaps given as TRBD1 or TRBD2 (7 bases each). The CDR3 loop spans 16 amino acids. Deletions cut 4 bases from V and 2 bases from J, with 18 bases between. Germline lookup yields CDR1 MGHRA and CDR2 YSYEKL. The CDR3 DNA reads as TGCGCCAGCAGCCGTGAGGGGGCTAGCGGAACCTACGAGCAGTACTTC. This codes for CASSREGASGTYEQYF.

V usage is TRBV9 and J usage is TRBJ1-3; D is unresolved. CDR3 length: 13 residues. Trimming removed 4 bases at V and 4 bases at J, with 9 bases between. The germline CDR1 and CDR2 sequences are SGDLS and YYNGEE. CDR3 region: CASSPLVGNTIYF. The CDR3 DNA sequence: TGTGCCAGCAGCCCTCTCGTGGGAAACACCATATATTTT. Combining the CDR3 with reference TRBV9 and TRBJ1-3 gives the whole variable domain DSGVTQTPKHLITATGQRVTLRCSPRSGDLSVYWYQQSLDQGLQFLIQYYNGEERAKGNILERFSAQQFPDLHSELNLSSLELGDSALYFCASSPLVGNTIYFGEGSWLTVV.

This chain joins TRBV7-9 and TRBJ2-3; D possibly corresponds to TRBD1 (7 bases). Germline loops: CDR1 SEHNR, CDR2 FQNEAQ (reference sequence). V was shortened by 5 bases and J by 3 bases, with 12 bases between the two germline ends. This CDR3 contains 14 residues. The CDR3 DNA reads TGTGCCAGCAGCCGATCAGGGGGGACAGATACGCAGTATTTT. It yields the protein CASSRSGGTDTQYF.

This chain joins TRBV2 and TRBJ2-2; 8 bases map to TRBD2. CDR1 and CDR2 from the germline V gene are SNHLY and FYNNEI. The CDR3 covers 15 residues. J lost 5 bases, V lost 7 bases, and 9 bases had no gene match. The CDR3 DNA reads TGTGCCAGCACCGTGGGACTAGTCGGAACCGGGGAGCTGTTTTTT. Amino acids: CASTVGLVGTGELFF.

The chain carries TRBV11-1 and TRBJ2-7; no clear D gene. This CDR3 has 15 amino acids. V was shortened by 3 bases and J by 2 bases, with 14 bases between the two germline ends. The V gene's germline CDR1 is SGHAT and CDR2 FQDESV (reference sequence). In DNA form, the CDR3 reads TGTGCCAGCAGCTTTTCCCTGGCGCCCACCTACGAGCAGTACTTC. Translated, it gives CASSFSLAPTYEQYF.

V usage is TRBV18 and J usage is TRBJ1-6; D is unclear. Germline values: CDR1 KGHSH, CDR2 LQKENI. CDR3 length equals 13 residues. V was pared by 3 bases and J by 6 bases, with 6 bases between. The CDR3 sequence: CASSPKRNSPLHF. The CDR3 bases are TGTGCCAGCTCACCGAAGCGTAATTCACCCCTCCACTTT.

V gene TRBV10-3 combines with J gene TRBJ2-7; D is perhaps TRBD2 (5 bases). Trimming took 0 bases from V and 10 from J, leaving 10 bases between them. Germline lookup yields CDR1 ENHRY and CDR2 SYGVKD. The CDR3 has 12 amino acids. Here the CDR3 DNA reads TGTGCCATCAGTGAGTCTGGGAGACTCCAGTACTTC. Translated, it gives CAISESGRLQYF.

The J gene is TRBJ2-3, the V gene TRBV12-5; 10 nucleotides align to TRBD1. In germline, CDR1 is LGHNT, CDR2 FRNRAP. The CDR3 is 15 amino acids. The V gene end was trimmed by 5 bases and the J gene end by 6 bases; junction bases not matched to a gene: 8. The CDR3 sequence is CASGPDRGRSDTQYF. CDR3 sequence (DNA): TGTGCTAGTGGTCCCGACAGGGGGCGTTCCGATACGCAGTATTTT.

The chain is built from TRBV11-2 and TRBJ2-2, with 10 nucleotides matching TRBD2. Germline-derived CDR1 and CDR2 are SGHAT and FQNNGV. After removal of 4 bases from V and 3 bases from J, the junction contained 5 bases not matched to a gene. The CDR3 has 16 amino acids. CDR3 nucleotides: TGTGCCAGCAGCTCTAGCGGGGGTGGTTACACCGGGGAGCTGTTTTTT. Residues: CASSSSGGGYTGELFF. Looking up the rest from reference TRBV11-2 and TRBJ2-2 gives the full variable domain: EAGVAQSPRYKIIEKRQSVAFWCNPISGHATLYWYQQILGQGPKLLIQFQNNGVVDDSQLPKDRFSAERLKGVDSTLKIQPAKLEDSAVYLCASSSSGGGYTGELFFGEGSRLTVL.

This clone was seen more than once but under ten times. The CDR3 does not end in the conserved phenylalanine or tryptophan, so this is likely a read error. The DNA is left out, because the CDR3 cannot be placed on it with certainty; the CDR3 is given as TCRdb lists it. V is TRBV20-1 and J is TRBJ1-5. Termini included, the CDR3 measures 10 amino acids. The V gene's germline CDR1 is DFQATT and CDR2 SNEGSKA (reference sequence). This CDR3 is CSARTGVGER.

J is TRBJ1-6 and V is TRBV7-9; D possibly corresponds to TRBD1 (6 bases). CDR3 length: 16 amino acids. Germline-derived CDR1 and CDR2 are SEHNR and FQNEAQ (reference sequence). V was trimmed by 6 bases and J by 0 bases, leaving 12 bases between them. The CDR3 DNA reads as TGTGCCAGCAGTTCTCAGGGGAGCTCCTATAATTCACCCCTCCACTTT. It codes for CASSSQGSSYNSPLHF.

The gene calls are TRBV7-2 and TRBJ1-1; D unresolved. The V and J ends lost 2 bases and 0 bases respectively, with 7 bases between them. Looked up from germline, CDR1 is SGHTA and CDR2 is FQGNSA. This CDR3 has 14 residues. CDR3 protein: CASSLSNVNTEAFF. Written as DNA, the CDR3 is TGTGCCAGCAGCTTATCGAACGTGAACACTGAAGCTTTCTTT.

The chain joins TRBV7-2 to TRBJ1-6; 7 nucleotides line up with TRBD1. The ends lost 6 bases at V and 8 bases at J; junction bases unmatched: 10. The CDR3 is made up of 15 amino acids. CDR1 and CDR2 (germline): SGHTA, FQGNSA. CDR3 amino acids: CASSLTGTADSPLHF. The CDR3 DNA reads as TGTGCCAGCAGTCTGACCGGGACAGCGGATTCACCCCTCCACTTT.

The DNA of the CDR3 is TGCAGCGCCGTAATCCGACGTTCTAGCGGGGGGCCCCATGAGCAGTTCTTC. Translation: CSAVIRRSSGGPHEQFF. The chain carries TRBV29-1 and TRBJ2-1, with 11 nucleotides matching TRBD2. V was pared by 7 bases and J by 8 bases, with 19 bases of the junction left unmatched. There are 17 residues in the CDR3. The germline gives CDR1 SQVTM, CDR2 ANQGSEA.

The chain links TRBV10-2 to TRBJ2-7, with D maybe TRBD2 (5 bases). Germline assignment: CDR1 WSHSY and CDR2 SAAADI. Trimming removed 5 bases at V and 7 bases at J, with 9 bases between. CDR3 size: 11 residues. The CDR3 protein is CASSNAGEQYF. The CDR3 bases are TGCGCCAGCAGTAATGCGGGTGAGCAGTACTTC.

V and J are TRBV9 and TRBJ1-4; TRBD1 might be the D (5 bases). The V gene's germline CDR1 is SGDLS and CDR2 YYNGEE. The CDR3 length is 15 residues. With 4 bases removed from V and 8 bases from J, the gap between germline ends came to 18 bases. CDR3 in DNA: TGTGCCAGCAGCCCCAACGGGGGGGGTGGGGAAAAACTGTTTTTT. This codes for CASSPNGGGGEKLFF.

The chain links TRBV15 to TRBJ2-7; 10 nucleotides align to TRBD1. The germline V gene encodes CDR1 LNHNV and CDR2 YYDKDF (reference sequence). The ends lost 3 bases at V and 5 bases at J; junction bases unmatched: 4. The CDR3 runs to 14 residues. In DNA, the CDR3 is TGTGCCACCAGCAGGGGACAGGGGTTTAACGAGCAGTACTTC. Translating gives CATSRGQGFNEQYF.

Points on this clone: A read error is possible here, since a much larger clone lies one base away. The rearrangement links TRBV18 to TRBJ2-3, with D hard to call. The length of the CDR3 is 12 residues. CDR1 is KGHSH and CDR2 is LQKENI in the germline V gene. The V and J ends lost 5 bases and 2 bases respectively, with 5 bases between them. In nucleotides, the CDR3 is TGTGCCAGCTCAGCTAACACAGATACGCAGTATTTT. This sequence encodes CASSANTDTQYF.

The chain has TRBV7-9 and TRBJ2-1; 12 nucleotides match TRBD2. Trimming took 1 base from V and 8 from J; bases not matched to a gene: 6. The germline V gene has CDR1 SEHNR and CDR2 FQNEAQ (reference sequence). CDR3 length: 16 amino acids. CDR3 in amino acids: CASSLGLAGGFHEQFF. CDR3 nucleotide sequence: TGTGCCAGCAGCTTAGGCCTAGCGGGAGGGTTTCATGAGCAGTTCTTC.

This chain joins TRBV7-2 and TRBJ2-5; D may correspond to TRBD1 or TRBD2 (6 bases each). The germline V and J ends were trimmed by 5 bases and 1 base, with 17 bases remaining between them. Germline CDR1 SGHTA, CDR2 FQGNSA. CDR3 length: 16 amino acids. CDR3 region: CASSKEGGRGQETQYF. CDR3 in DNA: TGTGCCAGCAGCAAGGAGGGGGGCAGGGGCCAAGAGACCCAGTACTTC.

This clone has a handful of counts. The chain links TRBV7-9 to TRBJ1-5; no definite D call. There are 17 residues in the CDR3. Germline V gene data show CDR1 as SEHNR and CDR2 as FQNEAQ (reference sequence). V lost 5 bases, J lost 0 bases, and 17 bases lay in between. This CDR3 reads CASSLGWSSLSNQPQHF. CDR3 in DNA: TGTGCCAGCAGCCTCGGTTGGAGCTCCCTTAGCAATCAGCCCCAGCATTTT.

This chain links TRBV4-1 with TRBJ2-7; TRBD2 matches at 9 bases. The CDR3 loop spans 15 amino acids. Germline loops: CDR1 MGHRA, CDR2 YSYEKL. The ends lost 1 base at V and 5 bases at J; junction bases unmatched: 6. The CDR3 loop reads CASSQGGGRADEQYF. Here the CDR3 DNA reads TGCGCCAGCAGCCAAGGTGGCGGGAGGGCCGACGAGCAGTACTTC.

The chain joins TRBV10-2 to TRBJ2-2; D possibly uses TRBD1 or TRBD2 (5 bases each). This CDR3 is 15 amino acids long. From germline, CDR1 is WSHSY and CDR2 SAAADI. V shed 7 bases and J shed 2 bases, with 14 bases lying between them. The CDR3 reads CASKMGGTNTGELFF. Here the CDR3 DNA reads TGCGCCAGCAAAATGGGTGGGACCAACACCGGGGAGCTGTTTTTT.

The chain uses TRBV29-1 and TRBJ2-3, with 10 bases that match TRBD2. Germline CDR1 is SQVTM and CDR2 is ANQGSEA. CDR3 length equals 14 residues. The V segment lost 6 bases and the J segment 1 base; nucleotides outside the gene matches: 4. The CDR3, as DNA: TGCAGCGTGAGGAGCGGGGGGGGCACAGATACGCAGTATTTT. Amino acids: CSVRSGGGTDTQYF.

This sequence joins TRBV5-6 and TRBJ1-6; D might be TRBD1 (5 bases). Germline lookup yields CDR1 SGHDT and CDR2 YYEEEE. Between the trimmed V and J ends, which lost 0 bases and 7 bases, there was a span of 8 bases. The CDR3 loop spans 14 amino acids. Here the CDR3 DNA reads TGTGCCAGCAGCTTGGGGTGGGGGAATTCACCCCTCCACTTT. This sequence encodes CASSLGWGNSPLHF.

The chain employs TRBV6-1 and TRBJ2-2; perhaps TRBD1 as D (6 bases). V shed 4 bases and J shed 5 bases, with 14 bases lying between them. Germline V gene lookup returns CDR1 MNHNS and CDR2 SASEGT. There are 15 residues in the CDR3. CDR3 sequence reads: CASSATTGKTGELFF. Here the CDR3 DNA reads TGTGCCAGCAGTGCCACAACAGGGAAAACCGGGGAGCTGTTTTTT.

The V and J genes are TRBV10-1 and TRBJ1-2; D unclear. CDR1 WNHNN and CDR2 SYGVQD come from the germline V gene (reference sequence). V gave up 4 bases and J gave up 8 bases, with 14 bases separating them. There are 13 residues in the CDR3. In DNA form, the CDR3 reads TGCGCCAGCAGTGTAAACAGACTCGGCGGCTACACCTTC. Translating it yields CASSVNRLGGYTF.

In this sample, this clone turned up once. The chain has TRBV5-4 and TRBJ2-7; 7 nucleotides line up with TRBD1. The CDR3 consists of 15 residues. V shed 4 bases, J shed 0 bases, and the junction held 7 bases outside the gene matches. Germline assignment: CDR1 SGHNT and CDR2 YYREEE (reference sequence). CDR3 in DNA: TGTGCCAGCAGCAAGGAACAGGGGTACTCCTACGAGCAGTACTTC. It translates to CASSKEQGYSYEQYF.

This chain uses TRBV7-9 with TRBJ2-3, with TRBD2 identical over 8 bases. The CDR3 is made up of 15 amino acids. The ends lost 4 bases at V and 3 bases at J; junction bases unmatched: 6. The germline gives CDR1 SEHNR, CDR2 FQNEAQ (reference sequence). The CDR3 nucleotides read TGTGCCAGCAGCTCTCCGGGACTAGTAACAGATACGCAGTATTTT. Translation: CASSSPGLVTDTQYF.

As concerns this clone: The sample carries other DNA sequences with the same CDR3. The chain links TRBV7-2 to TRBJ2-7; 9 bases are a match to TRBD1. V trimming: 1 base; J trimming: 2 bases; junction bases outside the gene matches: 3. The CDR3 sequence is 15 residues long. Germline V gene lookup returns CDR1 SGHTA and CDR2 FQGNSA. The CDR3 sequence: CASSLGGTGTYEQYF. CDR3 DNA sequence: TGTGCCAGCAGCTTAGGAGGGACAGGGACCTACGAGCAGTACTTC.

This clone was detected once. V usage is TRBV18 and J usage is TRBJ2-1, with D tentatively TRBD2 (5 bases). The CDR3 loop spans 13 amino acids. V lost 2 bases and J 5 bases, leaving 7 bases between the germline ends. Looked up from germline, CDR1 is KGHSH and CDR2 is LQKENI. The CDR3 DNA reads TGTGCCAGCTCACCAGGACTCGACAATGAGCAGTTCTTC. It yields the protein CASSPGLDNEQFF.